This T cell receptor beta chain derives from a study of early T cells in non-severe SARS-CoV-2 infection. At least ten counts were recorded for this clonotype. Trimming removed 0 bases at V and 6 bases at J, with 17 bases between. Germline CDR1 is DFQATT and CDR2 is SNEGSKA (reference sequence). The CDR3 loop spans 15 amino acids. TCRdb reanalysed the 5' RACE reads using MiXCR and keeps one entry per CDR3 protein. Of roughly 100,000 distinct CDR3 sequences in the sample, around 13% were seen once. Sequences were obtained from whole blood. The clonotype originates from an adult who was a healthcare worker with PCR-confirmed SARS-CoV-2 infection or an uninfected control (not recorded which). The chain has TRBV20-1 and TRBJ1-2, with D uncertain. CDR3 nucleotides: TGCAGTGCTAGAGATCTTAAGGAGGGCGCACATGGCTACACCTTC. Translation gives CSARDLKEGAHGYTF.